This is a list of T cell receptor beta chains from one sample in a study. A single record per CDR3 protein comes from TCRdb applying MiXCR to the 5' RACE reads. The sample carries under 65,000 distinct CDR3 sequences, more than 25% recorded once. The specimen was tumor-infiltrating memory CD4+ T cells sorted from the breast tumor. The receptors were sampled from a female donor with breast cancer. Both conserved end residues are part of each CDR3. The D gene is left open where the match is weak. Size tells how often a clone was seen (once, few, many) or the class of an expanded clone, and some rows leave it out.

d_call	clone_size	j_call	v_call	cdr3_aa	cdr3_nt
.	few	TRBJ2-3	TRBV6-2/TRBV6-3	CASGEFQRQYF	TGTGCCAGCGGGGAGTTCCAGAGGCAGTATTTT
.	.	TRBJ2-3	TRBV7-3	CASSAGRQSDTQYF	TGTGCCAGCAGCGCCGGACGCCAGTCGGATACGCAGTATTTT
.	.	TRBJ1-2	TRBV3-1	CASSQDRGNYGYTF	TGTGCCAGCAGCCAAGATCGGGGAAACTATGGCTACACCTTC
TRBD2	few	TRBJ2-3	TRBV7-2	CASSLSFGMGGPQYF	TGTGCCAGCAGCTTATCGTTCGGGATGGGAGGGCCGCAGTATTTT
.	.	TRBJ1-1	TRBV7-2	CASSLMTEAFF	TGTGCCAGCAGCTTAATGACTGAAGCTTTCTTT
.	.	TRBJ1-3	TRBV5-5	CASSSSDSGNTIYF	TGTGCCAGCAGCTCATCGGACAGTGGAAACACCATATATTTT
TRBD1	.	TRBJ2-5	TRBV9	CASSVGGRTGGETQYF	TGTGCCAGCAGCGTAGGAGGTAGGACAGGGGGAGAGACCCAGTACTTC
.	.	TRBJ1-6	TRBV6-5	CASSKTALTNSPLHF	TGTGCCAGCAGCAAAACGGCATTGACGAATTCACCCCTCCACTTT
.	.	TRBJ1-1	TRBV20-1	CSARAIRVGTEAFF	TGCAGTGCTAGAGCGATCAGGGTGGGGACTGAAGCTTTCTTT
.	few	TRBJ2-7	TRBV7-2	CASSFSVVDEQYF	TGTGCCAGCAGCTTTAGTGTCGTTGACGAGCAGTACTTC
TRBD1	.	TRBJ2-7	TRBV5-1	CASSLADRGLQYF	TGCGCCAGCAGCTTGGCTGACAGGGGGCTGCAGTACTTC
.	few	TRBJ1-6	TRBV4-1	CASSQDSRGNGRSPLHF	TGCGCCAGCAGCCAAGATAGCAGGGGAAACGGGAGGTCACCCCTCCACTTT
.	few	TRBJ2-5	TRBV7-2	CASSLALEIAPEETQYF	TGTGCCAGCAGCTTAGCCCTAGAAATAGCGCCTGAAGAGACCCAGTACTTC
.	few	TRBJ2-5	TRBV6-5	CASSYDPGPGETQYF	TGTGCCAGCAGTTACGATCCAGGGCCGGGGGAGACCCAGTACTTC
.	.	TRBJ2-1	TRBV5-6	CASSLVQANEQFF	TGTGCCAGCAGCTTGGTCCAGGCCAATGAGCAGTTCTTC
.	few	TRBJ2-3	TRBV10-3	CAISDKDTQYF	TGTGCCATCAGCGATAAAGATACGCAGTATTTT
TRBD2	few	TRBJ2-1	TRBV12-3/TRBV12-4	CASGLAASGRAANEQFF	TGTGCCAGCGGATTAGCGGCTAGCGGGAGGGCCGCAAATGAGCAGTTCTTC
.	few	TRBJ1-6	TRBV9	CASQGLGGSSSPLHF	TGTGCCAGCCAGGGGCTTGGGGGCTCGTCATCACCCCTCCACTTT
.	.	TRBJ2-5	TRBV7-9	CASSFVDTQYF	TGTGCCAGCAGCTTTGTGGATACCCAGTACTTC
.	few	TRBJ1-2	TRBV6-6	CASSYVIDGYTF	TGTGCCAGCAGTTACGTGATTGATGGCTACACCTTC